One TCR beta chain is described in this entry. The CDR3 extends over 13 amino acids. Germline lookup yields CDR1 SGHRS and CDR2 YFSETQ. The V end lost 4 bases, the J end lost 3 bases, and 7 bases lay between the germline ends. These data originate in a study of CD8 T cells in Susac syndrome. A quantity of roughly 0.5 to 1 ug RNA underwent reverse transcription using random hexamers. One entry per CDR3 protein results from TCRdb running MiXCR on the immunoSEQ multiplex PCR reads. The profile shows approximately 150,000 distinct CDR3 sequences, roughly 80% of them singletons. Sequencing of TCR beta, carried out with a high-throughput approach, was applied to CD8+ and CD4+ T cells from the blood.

The sequence came from a human donor with multiple sclerosis. J is TRBJ2-2 and V is TRBV5-1; D not resolved. Sequenced input: CD8+ T cells from PBMCs. Here the CDR3 DNA reads TGCGCCAGCAGCCCGATTTACACCGGGGAGCTGTTTTTT. It specifies CASSPIYTGELFF.